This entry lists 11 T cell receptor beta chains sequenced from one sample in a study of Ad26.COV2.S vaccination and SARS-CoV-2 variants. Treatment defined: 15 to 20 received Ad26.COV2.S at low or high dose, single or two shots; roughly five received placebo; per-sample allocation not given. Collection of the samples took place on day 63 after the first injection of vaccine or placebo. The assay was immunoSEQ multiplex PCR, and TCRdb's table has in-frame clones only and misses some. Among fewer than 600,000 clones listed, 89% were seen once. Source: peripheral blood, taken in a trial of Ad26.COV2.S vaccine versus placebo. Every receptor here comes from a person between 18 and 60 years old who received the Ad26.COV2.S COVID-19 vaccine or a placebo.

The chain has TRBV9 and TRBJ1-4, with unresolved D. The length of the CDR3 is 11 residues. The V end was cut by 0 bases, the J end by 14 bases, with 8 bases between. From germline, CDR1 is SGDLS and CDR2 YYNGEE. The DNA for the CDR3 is TGTGCCAGCAGCGTAGGAGAGCAGCTGTTTTTT. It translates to CASSVGEQLFF.

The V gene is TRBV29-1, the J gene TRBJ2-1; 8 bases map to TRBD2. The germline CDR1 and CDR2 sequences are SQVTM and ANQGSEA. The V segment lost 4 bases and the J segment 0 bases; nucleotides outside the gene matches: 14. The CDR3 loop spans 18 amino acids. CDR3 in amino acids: CSVGQVERGRYSYNEQFF. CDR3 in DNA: TGCAGCGTTGGGCAGGTGGAGCGGGGGCGATACTCCTACAATGAGCAGTTCTTC.

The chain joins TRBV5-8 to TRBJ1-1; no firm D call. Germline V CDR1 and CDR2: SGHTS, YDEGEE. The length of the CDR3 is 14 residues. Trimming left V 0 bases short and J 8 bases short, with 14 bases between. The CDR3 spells CASSLVLRAEEAFF. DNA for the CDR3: TGTGCCAGCAGCTTGGTTCTTAGGGCAGAGGAAGCTTTCTTT.

CDR3 residues: CASSRRREDTQYF. The CDR3 bases are TGTGCCAGCAGCCGTCGACGCGAGGATACGCAGTATTTT. V usage is TRBV3-1 (or the pseudogene TRBV3-2) and J usage is TRBJ2-3, with D hard to call. Per the germline V gene, CDR1 is LGHDT and CDR2 is YNNKEL (reference sequence). V was shortened by 4 bases and J by 6 bases, with 11 bases between the two germline ends. The CDR3 spans 13 residues.

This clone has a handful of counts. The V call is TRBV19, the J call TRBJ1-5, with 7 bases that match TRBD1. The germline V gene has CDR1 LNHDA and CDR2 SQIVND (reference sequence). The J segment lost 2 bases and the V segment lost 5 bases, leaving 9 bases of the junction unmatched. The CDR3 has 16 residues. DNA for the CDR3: TGTGCCAGTAGTGCAAACAACAGGGGCCGCAATCAGCCCCAGCATTTT. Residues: CASSANNRGRNQPQHF.

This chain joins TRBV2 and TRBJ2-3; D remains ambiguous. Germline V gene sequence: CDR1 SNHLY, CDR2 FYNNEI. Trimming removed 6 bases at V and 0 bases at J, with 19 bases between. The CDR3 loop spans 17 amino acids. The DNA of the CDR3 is TGTGCCAGCAGCAAAGGATTGGCCGGCGCTAGCACAGATACGCAGTATTTT. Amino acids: CASSKGLAGASTDTQYF.

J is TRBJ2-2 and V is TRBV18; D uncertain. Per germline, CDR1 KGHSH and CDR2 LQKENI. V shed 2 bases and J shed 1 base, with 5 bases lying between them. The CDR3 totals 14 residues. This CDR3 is CASSPTENTGELFF. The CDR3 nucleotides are TGTGCCAGCTCACCAACCGAGAACACCGGGGAGCTGTTTTTT.

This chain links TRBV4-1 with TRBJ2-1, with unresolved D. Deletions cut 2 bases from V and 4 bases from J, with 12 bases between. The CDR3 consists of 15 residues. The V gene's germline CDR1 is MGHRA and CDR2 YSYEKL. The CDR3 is CASSQPMSTYNEQFF. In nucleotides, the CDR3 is TGCGCCAGCAGCCAACCTATGAGTACATACAATGAGCAGTTCTTC.

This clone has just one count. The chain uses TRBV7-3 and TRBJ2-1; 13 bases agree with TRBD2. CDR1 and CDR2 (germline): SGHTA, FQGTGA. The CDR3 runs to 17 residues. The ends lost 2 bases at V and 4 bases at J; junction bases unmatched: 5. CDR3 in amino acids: CASSLETSGRKYNEQFF. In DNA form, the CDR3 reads TGTGCCAGCAGCTTAGAGACTAGCGGGAGGAAATACAATGAGCAGTTCTTC.

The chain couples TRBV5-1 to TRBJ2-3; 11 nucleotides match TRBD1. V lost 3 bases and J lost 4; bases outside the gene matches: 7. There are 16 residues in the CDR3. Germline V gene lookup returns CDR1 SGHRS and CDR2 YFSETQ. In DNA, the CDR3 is TGCGCCAGCAGCTACCGGGACAGGGGGTTATCAGATACGCAGTATTTT. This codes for CASSYRDRGLSDTQYF.

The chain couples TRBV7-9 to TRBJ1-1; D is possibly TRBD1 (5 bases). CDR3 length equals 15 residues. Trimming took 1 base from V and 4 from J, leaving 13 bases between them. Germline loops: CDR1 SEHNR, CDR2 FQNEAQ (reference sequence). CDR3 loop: CASSLGQGLGTEAFF. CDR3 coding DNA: TGTGCCAGCAGCTTAGGGCAGGGTCTGGGCACTGAAGCTTTCTTT.